This T cell receptor (beta chain) was captured by sequencing in a study of blood T cell repertoires in COVID-19. Under the authors' procedure: Amplification from reference gene primers served as the basis for estimated nucleated cell counts. Clones were sequenced by immunoSEQ multiplex PCR, and TCRdb holds only the in-frame ones, with some missing. That table is the source of V, J and clone size, and D and trimming were worked out from the DNA. This table holds under 250,000 clones, around 90% found once. This clone was seen more than once but under ten times. The sample has other DNA sequences that encode this CDR3 too. The CDR3 loop spans 16 amino acids. V gave up 0 bases and J gave up 0 bases; unmatched junction bases: 2. The germline CDR1 and CDR2 sequences are SGHRS and YFSETQ. Seattle patients were enrolled while actively infected and followed longitudinally.

The chain is built from TRBV5-1 and TRBJ2-1, with 8 bases identical to TRBD1. The receptor was isolated from a man aged 25 to 45 with COVID-19, enrolled during active disease. The sample consisted of peripheral blood. The CDR3 here is CASSLGQGSSYNEQFF. The CDR3 DNA sequence: TGCGCCAGCAGCTTGGGACAGGGGAGCTCCTACAATGAGCAGTTCTTC.